Described below is a single T cell receptor beta chain sequence and its context. This clonotype was seen a few times. This receptor's antigen is unknown. No much larger clonotype is one base removed from it; base qualities were not supplied. Looking up the germline V gene yields CDR1 SGHRS and CDR2 YFSETQ. V is reduced by 5 bases and J by 0 bases, leaving a spacing of 11 bases between them. Measured from the cysteine to the phenylalanine, the CDR3 is 14 residues long. CDR3 DNA is the only sequence kept; it has 42 bases, read in frame from the first base. TCR cDNA was synthesized by 5'RACE template switching, which introduced a universal primer site and unique molecular identifiers. Priming of cDNA synthesis was performed from both the TCR alpha and TCR beta constant segments. Library amplification used two PCR steps, and the second PCR step added sample barcodes and sequencing adapters. Sequencing of libraries was performed on Illumina HiSeq 2500 (2x100 bp) or NovaSeq (2x150 bp). Per the original workflow: MIGEC was used to demultiplex reads and collapse the reads into UMI consensus sequences, and MiXCR was used for V(D)J alignment. Using edgeR on replicate PBMC samples, clonotypes were called vaccine-responding if FDR was below 0.01 and the log2 fold change was above 5 up to day 15. Each bulk clonotype received a CD4 or CD8 identity based on whether the sequenced CD4 or CD8 repertoire contained that clonotype at higher abundance. TCRdb reworked the public reads: Q25 trimming with fastp, MiXCR clone assembly, productive beta chains retained. Merged by CDR3 protein, the rows form single entries marked with the most common genes and DNA. V and J calls and clone size were set by TCRdb, not the authors. For this sample there are hundreds of thousands of distinct CDR3 sequences; 8.7% appear just once. Jointly, the top ten make up roughly 18% of the sample.

The sample originates from a study of T cells after yellow fever vaccination (dated by TCRdb to the late 2010s). Looking at the study overall: The SMART-Seq v4 Ultra Low Input RNA kit was used to prepare libraries from fractions with low cell numbers. Blood samples were taken at several timepoints before and after primary and secondary immunization, and bulk PBMC replicates and cell subsets were isolated. Two healthy male donors, one aged 18 to 30 and one aged 30 to 40 years, made up the cohort. Bulk TCR alpha and beta repertoires were sequenced longitudinally to track T-cell clones before and after primary and booster YFV17D yellow fever vaccination.

The investigation overall reported the following: The secondary T-cell response was found to be weaker but faster than the primary response, with a peak reached on day 5 rather than on day 15. A small fraction of clonotypes showed up in both the CD4 and CD8 compartments, probably as a result of convergent recombination. FACS-sorted repertoires could contain abundant contaminating clonotypes from the bulk population, so computational filtering was required. Because only two donors were included in the study, the extent to which the findings can be generalized is limited. Most clones expanded after primary vaccination were re-detected after the booster (almost 98% of CD4 and approximately 89% of CD8), suggesting broad memory maintenance.

The treatment or condition label on this specimen signifies: live attenuated yellow fever vaccine strain. Two biological replicates of bulk PBMCs were collected at each blood-draw timepoint. PBMCs were isolated from peripheral blood using a standard Ficoll-Paque protocol. RNA was extracted with TriZol from bulk PBMCs, CD4 and CD8 fractions, and dextramer-positive and dextramer-negative fractions. The TCR originated in a young man who received the YFV17D yellow fever vaccine. The rearranged segments are TRBV5-1 and TRBJ1-2; no D gene call is confident. Sequenced material: PBMCs, taken on the day of the first yellow fever vaccination. Read as DNA, the sequence is TGCGCCAGCAGACCTACAGATACTAACTATGGCTACACCTTC. Its translation reads: CASRPTDTNYGYTF.